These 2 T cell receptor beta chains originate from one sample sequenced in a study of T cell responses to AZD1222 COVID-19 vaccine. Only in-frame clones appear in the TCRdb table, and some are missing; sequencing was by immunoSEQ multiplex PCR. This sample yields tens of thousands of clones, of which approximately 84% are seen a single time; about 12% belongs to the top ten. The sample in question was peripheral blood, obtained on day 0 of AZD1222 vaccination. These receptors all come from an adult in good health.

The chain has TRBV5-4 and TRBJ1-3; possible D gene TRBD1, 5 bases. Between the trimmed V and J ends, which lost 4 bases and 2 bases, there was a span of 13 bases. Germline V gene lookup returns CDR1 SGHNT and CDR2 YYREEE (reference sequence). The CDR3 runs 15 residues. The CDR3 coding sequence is TGTGCCAGCAGCAAACGGGGGACCCCTGGAAACACCATATATTTT. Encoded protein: CASSKRGTPGNTIYF.

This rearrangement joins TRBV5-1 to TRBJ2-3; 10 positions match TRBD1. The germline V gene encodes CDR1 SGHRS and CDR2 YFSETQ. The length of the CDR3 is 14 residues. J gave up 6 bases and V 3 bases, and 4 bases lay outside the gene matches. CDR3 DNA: TGCGCCAGCAGCTCGGACAGGGGGAAGGATACGCAGTATTTT. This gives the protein CASSSDRGKDTQYF.